The 8 T cell receptor beta chains below were found in one sample sequenced in a study of CD8+CD57+ T cells in acquired aplastic anemia (dated by TCRdb to 2016 to 2018). Patients chosen for sequencing had shown expansion of CD8+CD57+ cells by flow cytometry. Instrument on record: Illumina HiSeq 2000. Genomic DNA served as template for TCR beta VDJ combination and CDR3 sequence profiling. TCRdb reran the public reads through fastp at Q25 and MiXCR, keeping productive beta chains. Every entry covers one CDR3 protein and lists the most common genes and DNA from its rows. The sample records just over 200,000 distinct CDR3 sequences, 50% to 70% of which are singletons. The leading ten clones occupy roughly 61% of the sample. The sample comprised sorted CD4+, CD8+, or CD8+CD57+ T cells (not recorded which) from PBMCs. The source is a human donor with aplastic anemia.

The genes are TRBV5-1 and TRBJ2-7; possibly TRBD1 for D (5 bases). V shed 7 bases and J shed 5 bases, with 22 bases lying between them. The germline gives CDR1 SGHRS, CDR2 YFSETQ. This CDR3 has 15 amino acids. The CDR3 bases are TGCGCCAGCGGCCTGAGAACGACAGACTTTGACGAGCAGTACTTC. This gives the protein CASGLRTTDFDEQYF.

V usage is TRBV19 and J usage is TRBJ2-1, with D possibly TRBD1 on 6 matching bases. The CDR3 totals 13 residues. Trimming removed 10 bases from V and 1 base from J, with 11 bases in between. The germline V gene has CDR1 LNHDA and CDR2 SQIVND (reference sequence). In DNA, the CDR3 is TGTGCCACCCAGGACAGTTCCTACAATGAGCAGTTCTTC. It specifies CATQDSSYNEQFF.

The rearrangement links TRBV25-1 to TRBJ1-1, with no clear D. CDR3 length equals 14 residues. V lost 6 bases to trimming and J lost 7 bases, with 18 bases between them. Germline V gene data show CDR1 as MGHDK and CDR2 as SYGVNS. This chain's CDR3 is CASSDQALGGEAFF. For the CDR3, the DNA is TGTGCCAGCAGCGATCAGGCTCTCGGAGGTGAAGCTTTCTTT. Based on the CDR3 plus reference TRBV25-1 and TRBJ1-1, the full variable domain is EADIYQTPRYLVIGTGKKITLECSQTMGHDKMYWYQQDPGMELHLIHYSYGVNSTEKGDLSSESTVSRIRTEHFPLTLESARPSHTSQYLCASSDQALGGEAFFGQGTRLTVV.

The J gene is TRBJ2-3, the V gene TRBV2; tentative D call: TRBD1 (5 bases). The CDR3 loop spans 14 amino acids. V dropped 6 bases and J dropped 6 bases, with 16 bases sitting between them. CDR1 and CDR2 (germline): SNHLY, FYNNEI. The CDR3 sequence is CASSRASVTDTQYF. CDR3 in DNA: TGTGCCAGCAGCAGGGCCTCGGTCACGGATACGCAGTATTTT.

This clonotype has only a few counts. The chain joins TRBV29-1 to TRBJ2-3; weak D call: TRBD2 (7 bases). Germline CDR1 reads SQVTM; CDR2 reads ANQGSEA. The CDR3 has 15 amino acids. V lost 4 bases and J lost 5, with 19 bases in between. CDR3 bases: TGCAGCGTTGTTGGGAGGGGGGGCGCGGGAGATACGCAGTATTTT. Its translation: CSVVGRGGAGDTQYF.

The table lists this clonotype with a few counts. V usage is TRBV27 and J usage is TRBJ2-7; 9 bases fit TRBD2. Germline lookup yields CDR1 MNHEY and CDR2 SMNVEV (reference sequence). V lost 0 bases, J lost 3 bases, and 3 bases stayed unmatched. The CDR3 is 15 residues long. CDR3 DNA sequence: TGTGCCAGCAGTTTATCTAGCGGGGGACTCTACGAGCAGTACTTC. It is translated as CASSLSSGGLYEQYF.

In the case of this clonotype: It is likely a read error, because the conserved phenylalanine at the end of the CDR3 is missing. The chain recombines TRBV5-1 with TRBJ2-3; weak D call: TRBD2 (7 bases). V shed 4 bases and J shed 5 bases, with 17 bases lying between them. Germline V gives CDR1 SGHRS, CDR2 YFSETQ. The CDR3 is 15 amino acids. The CDR3, as DNA: TGCGCCAGCAGCGAACTTCGGGGGGCCGGAGATACGCAGTATCTT. This sequence encodes CASSELRGAGDTQYL.

This clonotype turned up a few times. The rearrangement links TRBV19 to TRBJ2-1; 10 nucleotides line up with TRBD2. The CDR3 spans 17 residues. CDR1 and CDR2 (germline): LNHDA, SQIVND (reference sequence). V lost 2 bases, J lost 6 bases, and 10 bases stayed unmatched. CDR3 nucleotides: TGTGCCAGTAGTATACTAGCGGGAGCTAAGATGAGCAATGAGCAGTTCTTC. Protein: CASSILAGAKMSNEQFF.